The clone carrying this T cell receptor beta chain was observed at least ten times. Its cognate antigen is unknown. Molecules of cDNA were individually given unique molecular identifiers that were attached to them. TCRdb redid the calling of the 5' RACE reads with MiXCR, one entry per CDR3 protein. Altogether over 55,000 distinct CDR3 sequences are present, under 10% being singletons, with the ten largest covering 3% to 3.5%. The data were taken from a study of early T cells in non-severe SARS-CoV-2 infection. Study details: The input, bulk RNA from unsorted whole blood, was sequenced, and chains were unpaired. General study findings and limits: VDJdb-based matching was biased toward anti-spike CD8 responses and missed private and CD4 specificities.

V lost 0 bases to trimming and J lost 3 bases; unmatched junction nucleotides: 13. CDR1 is WSHSY and CDR2 is SAAADI in the germline V gene. The CDR3 covers 20 residues. The sequence was collected from an adult who was a healthcare worker with PCR-confirmed SARS-CoV-2 infection or an uninfected control (not recorded which). The rearrangement uses TRBV10-2 and TRBJ2-2; 10 bases line up with TRBD2. The sequencing input was whole blood. CDR3 coding DNA: TGCGCCAGCAGTGAGTCGACAGGTAGCGGGAGGACCCTCGACACCGGGGAGCTGTTTTTT. Its protein product is CASSESTGSGRTLDTGELFF.